The clone carrying this T cell receptor (beta chain) has more than one count but fewer than ten. What it binds is unknown. These data come from a study of cytomegalovirus exposure and HLA in healthy donors. Study-wide results and caveats: Reportedly, diagnosis of cytomegalovirus status by the classifier showed high specificity and sensitivity.

PCR was performed using 60 Vbeta and 13 Jbeta primers. Sequenced by immunoSEQ multiplex PCR; TCRdb stores in-frame clones only, minus some. The sample holds around 190,000 clones, over 60% seen once. These donors, healthy bone marrow donors, were studied. Donors were ostensibly healthy at sampling, although undocumented immune exposures were probable. Sequencing was done on a sample of PBMCs. This TCR derives from a middle-aged man in good health and CMV-seronegative.

CDR3 coding DNA: TGCAGCGGCCAGACAGGGTTGAACACTGAAGCTTTCTTT. Protein sequence: CSGQTGLNTEAFF. V is TRBV29-1 and J is TRBJ1-1, with TRBD1 identical over 7 bases. There are 13 residues in the CDR3. The ends lost 7 bases at V and 0 bases at J; junction bases unmatched: 5. Germline assignment: CDR1 SQVTM and CDR2 ANQGSEA.